These T cell receptor beta chains were read from a single sample in a study of blood T cell repertoires in COVID-19. This table comes from immunoSEQ multiplex PCR, and its TCRdb copy is limited to in-frame clones, with some not included. The data hold 96,000 or so clones, with 70% to 90% observed a single time. The sample comprised peripheral blood. These receptors were collected from a human donor with COVID-19, enrolled during active disease. The donor label of this sample is uncertain. The CDR3 runs from the conserved cysteine through the conserved F or W. The D gene is left open where the match is weak. Only some rows state a clone size, as once, few, many or a class for expanded clones.

.	.	TRBV2	TRBJ2-5	TGTGCCACCTCCTGGCAGGGGCAAGAGACCCAGTACTTC	CATSWQGQETQYF
.	.	TRBV6-1	TRBJ1-4	TGTGCCAGCAGTGAATCAGGGTTAGAAAAACTGTTTTTT	CASSESGLEKLFF
.	.	TRBV12-5	TRBJ2-7	TGTGCTAGTGGTCCCGGGCCGGGGTACGAGCAGTACTTC	CASGPGPGYEQYF
.	.	TRBV19	TRBJ2-3	TGTGCCAGTACCCCTAGAGACACAGATACGCAGTATTTT	CASTPRDTDTQYF
.	.	TRBV30	TRBJ2-2	TGTGCCTGGAGTACAGGAACCGGGGAGCTGTTTTTT	CAWSTGTGELFF
few	.	TRBV12-3/TRBV12-4	TRBJ2-7	TGTGCCAGCAGTCCTAGTTACGAGCAGTACTTC	CASSPSYEQYF
once	TRBD1	TRBV5-1	TRBJ1-5	TGCGCCAGCAGCCCGGGGACAGGGATTCAGCCCCAGCATTTT	CASSPGTGIQPQHF
once	TRBD2	TRBV4-2	TRBJ2-3	TGTGCCAGCAGCCCCCAGCGGGGGCCAGATACGCAGTATTTT	CASSPQRGPDTQYF
.	TRBD2	TRBV4-1	TRBJ2-3	TGCGCCAGCAGCCAAGAACTAGCGAGCACATACACAGATACGCAGTATTTT	CASSQELASTYTDTQYF
.	.	TRBV5-1	TRBJ1-1	TGCGCCAGCAGCGGACAGTCGAACACTGAAGCTTTCTTT	CASSGQSNTEAFF
.	.	TRBV9	TRBJ2-5	TGTGCCAGCAGCGTAGGGACTTATCAAGAGACCCAGTACTTC	CASSVGTYQETQYF